This T cell receptor (beta chain) was sequenced for a study of graft-versus-host responses after intestinal transplantation (dated by TCRdb to 2020 to 2022). Looking at the study overall: The transplants that recipients got were multivisceral, liver-intestinal, or isolated intestinal. A peak of at least 4% donor T cells among recipient peripheral blood mononuclear cells was the definition used for donor T cell macrochimerism. The cohort enrolled around 25 intestinal transplant recipients including one retransplant, and 3 patients lacking pretransplant specimens were excluded. Instead of going to the commercial service, samples from a few later patients were sequenced in-house on an Illumina MiSeq and processed with MiXCR. All recipients received anti-thymocyte globulin induction followed by maintenance tacrolimus and steroids for around 3 years. Alloreactive clones were identified by sequencing pre-transplant mixed lymphocyte reaction products and comparing these products with unstimulated pre-transplant donor and recipient T cells. After intestinal transplantation, graft-versus-host and host-versus-graft alloreactive T cell clones were followed in the graft, circulation and bone marrow using bulk TCR-beta CDR3 sequencing. Results and caveats for the whole study, not just this receptor: Early after transplant, peak levels of circulating GvH clones were found to be associated with declines in HvG clones. In patients with donor T cell macrochimerism, the allografts had high GvH to HvG T cell clonal ratios. GvH clones were found in recipient bone marrow, and some of the GvH clones appeared earlier in ileal mucosa or blood, which is consistent with an intestinal mucosal origin. Conclusions were limited by the relatively low number and heterogeneity of intestinal transplant patients.

The time point label of this sample denotes: cells obtained before transplantation from donor or recipient. CD3+CD4+ and CD3+CD8+ populations were FACS-sorted from unstimulated pre-transplant donor and recipient cells taken from spleen or lymph nodes. As for this clone: There is no known antigen for this receptor. No base quality values were provided; no much bigger clone lies one nucleotide off.

The library was built by means of the immunoSEQ multiplex PCR assay. For most patients, genomic DNA was isolated with the Qiagen DNeasy Blood and Tissue Kit and shipped frozen to Adaptive Biotechnologies for TCR sequencing. For most patients, high-throughput TCR-beta CDR3 sequencing of genomic DNA was performed by Adaptive Biotechnologies. In the paper's pipeline: TCR sequencing data were retrieved from Adaptive's ImmunoSEQ software for 15 to 20 patients, whereas a few other patients were processed with MiXCR and VDJtools. To correct CD4 versus CD8 sorting errors, any sequence found in both subsets at a frequency ratio below 5:1 was removed. CDR3 nucleotide sequences shared between donor and recipient were removed because the origin of such sequences could not be assigned. At least 2-fold expansion over unstimulated cells and a minimum CFSE-low frequency of 0.002% (template counts) or 0.001% (read counts) were required for clones to be classified as alloreactive. A clone was considered mappable if detected in the sequenced pre-transplant spleen, lymph node, or MLR CFSE-low populations of the donor or recipient. The cumulative frequency of alloreactive clones was calculated as a percentage of all sequences, weighted by copy number. The immuneACCESS repertoire file appears here via TCRdb, limited to in-frame rearrangements. These files lack a portion of the clones; in checked studies, under half of the deficit traces to unresolved V genes, and the cause of the others is not known. That table is the source of V, J and clone size, and D and trimming were worked out from the DNA. The sample data list roughly 100,000 clones, and over 85% of these were observed just once. 1% to 1.5% of the sample rests with the top ten.

CDR1 is given as MRHNA and CDR2 as SNTAGT, both from the germline V gene. Unmatched junction bases come to 9, with V trimmed by 6 bases and J by 5 bases. The CDR3 runs 15 amino acids, cysteine and phenylalanine included. Only CDR3 DNA is held: 45 bases, read in frame from base 1. This chain joins TRBV6-4 to TRBJ1-5; 8 central nucleotides agree with TRBD1. This sample comprised unstimulated CD8+ T cells sorted from spleen or lymph node cells, obtained before intestinal transplant. This sequence originates from a human donor who received an intestinal transplant. CDR3 sequence: CASRGDRIVDQPQHF. The DNA is as follows: TGTGCCAGCAGAGGGGACAGGATTGTGGATCAGCCCCAGCATTTT.